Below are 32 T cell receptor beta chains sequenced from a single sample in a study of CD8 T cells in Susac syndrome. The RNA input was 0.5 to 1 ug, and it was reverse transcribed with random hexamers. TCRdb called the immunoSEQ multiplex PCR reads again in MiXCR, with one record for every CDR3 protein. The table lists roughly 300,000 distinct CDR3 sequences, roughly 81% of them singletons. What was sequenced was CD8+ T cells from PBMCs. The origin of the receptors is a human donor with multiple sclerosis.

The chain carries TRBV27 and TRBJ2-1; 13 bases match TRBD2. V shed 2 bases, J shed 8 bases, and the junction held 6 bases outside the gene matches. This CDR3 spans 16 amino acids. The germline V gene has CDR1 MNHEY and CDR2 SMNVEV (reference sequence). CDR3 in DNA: TGTGCCAGCAGTTTACTTACTAGCGGGAGGGGGGATGAGCAGTTCTTC. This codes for CASSLLTSGRGDEQFF.

CDR3 sequence: CASSSPGSNHYKETQYF. DNA for the CDR3: TGTGCCAGCAGCTCCCCAGGCAGTAACCACTATAAAGAGACCCAGTACTTC. This chain links TRBV7-6 with TRBJ2-5; D unclear. Germline CDR1 and CDR2: SGHVS and FNYEAQ. The CDR3 has 17 residues. Deletions cut 4 bases from V and 3 bases from J, with 21 bases between.

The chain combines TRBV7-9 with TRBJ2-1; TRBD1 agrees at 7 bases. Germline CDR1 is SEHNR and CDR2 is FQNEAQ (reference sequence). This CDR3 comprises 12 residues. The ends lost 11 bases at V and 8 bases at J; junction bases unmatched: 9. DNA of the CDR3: TGTGCCGGTCGACAGGGTGGGGATGAGCAGTTCTTC. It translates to CAGRQGGDEQFF.

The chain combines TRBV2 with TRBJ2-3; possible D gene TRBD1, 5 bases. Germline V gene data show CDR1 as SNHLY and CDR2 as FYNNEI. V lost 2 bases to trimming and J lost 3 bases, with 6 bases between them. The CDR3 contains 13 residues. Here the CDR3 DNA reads TGTGCCAGCAGTGAACCAGGGACAGATACGCAGTATTTT. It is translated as CASSEPGTDTQYF.

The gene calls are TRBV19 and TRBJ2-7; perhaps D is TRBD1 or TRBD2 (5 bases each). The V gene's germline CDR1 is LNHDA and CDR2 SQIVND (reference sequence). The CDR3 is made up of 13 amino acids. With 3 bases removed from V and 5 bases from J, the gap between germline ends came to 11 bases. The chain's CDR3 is CASSIRRGDEQYF. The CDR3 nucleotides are TGTGCCAGTAGTATCCGGAGAGGGGACGAGCAGTACTTC.

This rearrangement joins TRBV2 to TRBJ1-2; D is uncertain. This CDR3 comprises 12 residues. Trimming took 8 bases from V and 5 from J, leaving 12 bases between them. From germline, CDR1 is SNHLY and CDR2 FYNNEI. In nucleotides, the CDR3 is TGTGCCAGCCCTCCGGGGTTATATGGCTACACCTTC. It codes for CASPPGLYGYTF.

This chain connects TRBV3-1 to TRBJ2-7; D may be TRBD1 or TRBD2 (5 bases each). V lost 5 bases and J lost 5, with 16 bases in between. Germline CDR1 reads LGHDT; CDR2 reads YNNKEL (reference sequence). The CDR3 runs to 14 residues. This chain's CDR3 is CASSYEGLLDEQYF. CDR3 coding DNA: TGTGCCAGCAGCTATGAGGGGCTACTTGACGAGCAGTACTTC.

The CDR3 loop reads CASRDRQGPNTEAFF. The CDR3 nucleotides are TGTGCCAGCAGAGATCGACAGGGCCCGAACACTGAAGCTTTCTTT. The chain recombines TRBV3-1 with TRBJ1-1, with 7 bases that match TRBD1. V was clipped by 6 bases and J by 1 base; unmatched bases: 8. CDR3 length equals 15 residues. The germline gives CDR1 LGHDT, CDR2 YNNKEL (reference sequence). Full variable domain (outside the CDR3, taken from reference TRBV3-1 and TRBJ1-1): DTAVSQTPKYLVTQMGNDKSIKCEQNLGHDTMYWYKQDSKKFLKIMFSYNNKELIINETVPNRFSPKSPDKAHLNLHINSLELGDSAVYFCASRDRQGPNTEAFFGQGTRLTVV.

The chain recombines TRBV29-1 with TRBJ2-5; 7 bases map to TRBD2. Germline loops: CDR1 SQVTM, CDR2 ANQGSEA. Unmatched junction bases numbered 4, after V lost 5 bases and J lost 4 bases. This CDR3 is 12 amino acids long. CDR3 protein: CSVLTGGETQYF. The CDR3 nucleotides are TGCAGCGTTTTAACGGGAGGAGAGACCCAGTACTTC.

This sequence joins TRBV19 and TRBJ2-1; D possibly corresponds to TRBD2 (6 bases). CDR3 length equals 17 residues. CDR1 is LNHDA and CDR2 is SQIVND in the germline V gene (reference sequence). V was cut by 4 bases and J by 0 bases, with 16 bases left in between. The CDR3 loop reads CASSTLKPGSSYNEQFF. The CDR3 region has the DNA TGTGCCAGTAGTACCCTCAAGCCCGGGAGCTCCTACAATGAGCAGTTCTTC.

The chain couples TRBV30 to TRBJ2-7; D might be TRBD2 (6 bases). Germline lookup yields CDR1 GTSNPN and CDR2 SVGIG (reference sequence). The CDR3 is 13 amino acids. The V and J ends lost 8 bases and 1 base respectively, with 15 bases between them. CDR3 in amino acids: CAAMSRESYEQYF. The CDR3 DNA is TGTGCCGCGATGAGTCGGGAGTCCTACGAGCAGTACTTC.

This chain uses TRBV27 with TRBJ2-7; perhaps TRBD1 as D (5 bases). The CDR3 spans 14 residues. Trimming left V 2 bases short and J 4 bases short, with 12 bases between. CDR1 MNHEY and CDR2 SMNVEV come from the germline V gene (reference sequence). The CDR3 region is CASSLQAGKYEQYF. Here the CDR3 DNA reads TGTGCCAGCAGTTTACAGGCAGGGAAATACGAGCAGTACTTC.

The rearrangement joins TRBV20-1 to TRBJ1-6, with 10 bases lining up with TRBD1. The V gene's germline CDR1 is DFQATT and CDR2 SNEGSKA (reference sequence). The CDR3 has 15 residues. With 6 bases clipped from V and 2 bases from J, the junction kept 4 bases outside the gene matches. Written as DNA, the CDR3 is TGCAGTGCATGGGACAGGGGTCCCTATAATTCACCCCTCCACTTT. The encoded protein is CSAWDRGPYNSPLHF.

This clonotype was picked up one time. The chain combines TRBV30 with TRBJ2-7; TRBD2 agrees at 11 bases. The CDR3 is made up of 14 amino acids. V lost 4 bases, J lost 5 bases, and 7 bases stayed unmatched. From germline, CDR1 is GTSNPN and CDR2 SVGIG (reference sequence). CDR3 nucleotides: TGTGCCTGGAACGAACTAGCGGGAGACGACGAGCAGTACTTC. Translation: CAWNELAGDDEQYF.

The CDR3 sequence is CASSPGPEHYGYTF. CDR3 bases: TGTGCCAGCAGTCCGGGTCCAGAGCACTATGGCTACACCTTC. This rearrangement joins TRBV2 to TRBJ1-2; D is unresolved. CDR1 is SNHLY, CDR2 FYNNEI, per germline. The CDR3 length is 14 residues. Trimming took off 5 bases at V and 3 bases at J, with 13 bases between the two ends.

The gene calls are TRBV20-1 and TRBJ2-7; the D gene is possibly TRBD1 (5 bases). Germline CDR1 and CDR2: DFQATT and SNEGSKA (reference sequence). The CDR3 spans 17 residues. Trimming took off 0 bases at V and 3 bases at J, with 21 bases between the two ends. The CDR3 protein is CSARDRRTTNFYYEQYF. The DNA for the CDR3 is TGCAGTGCTAGAGACCGTCGGACAACCAATTTCTACTACGAGCAGTACTTC.

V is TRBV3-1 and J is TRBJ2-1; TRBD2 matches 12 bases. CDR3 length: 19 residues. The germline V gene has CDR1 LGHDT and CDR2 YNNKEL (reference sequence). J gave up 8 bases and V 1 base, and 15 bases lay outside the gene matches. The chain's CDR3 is CASSQVRVLRTSGIDEQFF. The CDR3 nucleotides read TGTGCCAGCAGCCAAGTCCGGGTATTGAGGACTAGCGGGATTGATGAGCAGTTCTTC.

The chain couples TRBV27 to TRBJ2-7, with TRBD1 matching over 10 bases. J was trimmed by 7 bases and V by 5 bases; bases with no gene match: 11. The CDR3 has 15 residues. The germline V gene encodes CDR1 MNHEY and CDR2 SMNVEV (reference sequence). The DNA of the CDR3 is TGTGCCAGCAGTCATGACAGGGGGCAAGGCAATGAGCAGTACTTC. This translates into CASSHDRGQGNEQYF.

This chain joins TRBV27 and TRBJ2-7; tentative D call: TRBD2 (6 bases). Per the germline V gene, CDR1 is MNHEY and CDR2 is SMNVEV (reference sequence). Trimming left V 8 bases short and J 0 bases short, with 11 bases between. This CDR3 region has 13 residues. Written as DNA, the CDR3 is TGTGCCAGCGGGAGGACTAACTCCTACGAGCAGTACTTC. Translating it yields CASGRTNSYEQYF.

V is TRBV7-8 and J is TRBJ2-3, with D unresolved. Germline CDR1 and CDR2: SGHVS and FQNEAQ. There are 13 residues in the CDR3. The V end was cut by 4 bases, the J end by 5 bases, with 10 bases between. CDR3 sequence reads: CASSSRPLDTQYF. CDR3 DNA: TGTGCCAGCAGCTCCCGCCCTCTAGATACGCAGTATTTT.

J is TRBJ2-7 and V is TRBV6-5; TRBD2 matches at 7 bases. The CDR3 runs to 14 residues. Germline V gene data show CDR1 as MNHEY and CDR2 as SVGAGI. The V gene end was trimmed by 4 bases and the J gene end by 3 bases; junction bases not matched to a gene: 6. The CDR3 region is CASSLLAENYEQYF. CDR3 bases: TGTGCCAGCAGTTTGCTAGCGGAGAACTACGAGCAGTACTTC.

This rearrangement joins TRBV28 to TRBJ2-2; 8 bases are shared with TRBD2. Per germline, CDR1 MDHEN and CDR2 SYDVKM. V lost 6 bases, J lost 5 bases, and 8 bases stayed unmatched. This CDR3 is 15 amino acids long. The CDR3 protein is CASRTGTRGTGELFF. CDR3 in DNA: TGTGCCAGCAGAACCGGGACTAGAGGGACCGGGGAGCTGTTTTTT.

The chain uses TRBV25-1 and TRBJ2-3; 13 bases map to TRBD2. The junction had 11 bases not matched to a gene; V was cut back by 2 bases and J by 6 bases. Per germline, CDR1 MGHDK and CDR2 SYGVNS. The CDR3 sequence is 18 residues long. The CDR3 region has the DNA TGTGCCAGCAGTGAACCCAGCCCGGGACTAGCGGGATTGGATACGCAGTATTTT. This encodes CASSEPSPGLAGLDTQYF.

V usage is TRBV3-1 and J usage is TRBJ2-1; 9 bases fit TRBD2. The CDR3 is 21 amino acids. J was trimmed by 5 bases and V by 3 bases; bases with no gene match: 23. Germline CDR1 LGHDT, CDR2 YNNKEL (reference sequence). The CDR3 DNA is TGTGCCAGCAGCCACCCGCCTGAGAGCTTAGCGGGAGAGGGGCTCGACAATGAGCAGTTCTTC. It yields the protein CASSHPPESLAGEGLDNEQFF.

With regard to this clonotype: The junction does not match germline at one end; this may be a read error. CDR3 DNA sequence: TGCAGTGCTAGGACCGGGACGGACTCCTACAATGAGCGGTTCTTC. Translation: CSARTGTDSYNERFF. The chain recombines TRBV20-1 with TRBJ2-1; D may correspond to TRBD1 or TRBD2 (5 bases each). CDR1 and CDR2 (germline): DFQATT, SNEGSKA (reference sequence). The CDR3 is 15 amino acids.

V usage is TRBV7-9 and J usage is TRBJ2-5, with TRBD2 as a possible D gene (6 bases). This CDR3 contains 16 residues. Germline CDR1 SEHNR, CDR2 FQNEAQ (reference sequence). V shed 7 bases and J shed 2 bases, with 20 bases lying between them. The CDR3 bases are TGTGCCAGCATCCCCGCGCGGGGAGAGACTCAAGAGACCCAGTACTTC. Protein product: CASIPARGETQETQYF. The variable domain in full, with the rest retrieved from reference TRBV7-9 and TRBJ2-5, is DTGVSQNPRHKITKRGQNVTFRCDPISEHNRLYWYRQTLGQGPEFLTYFQNEAQLEKSRLLSDRFSAERPKGSFSTLEIQRTEQGDSAMYLCASIPARGETQETQYFGPGTRLLVL.

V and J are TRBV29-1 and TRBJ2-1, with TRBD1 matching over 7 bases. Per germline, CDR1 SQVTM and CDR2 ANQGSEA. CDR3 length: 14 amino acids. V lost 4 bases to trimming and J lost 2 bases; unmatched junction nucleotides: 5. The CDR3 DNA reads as TGCAGCGTTGGTAGGGACAGTGCCTACAATGAGCAGTTCTTC. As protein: CSVGRDSAYNEQFF.

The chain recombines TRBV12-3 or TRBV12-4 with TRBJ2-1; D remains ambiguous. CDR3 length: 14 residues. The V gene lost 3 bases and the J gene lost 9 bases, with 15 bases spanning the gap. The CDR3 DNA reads TGTGCCAGCAGTTTTTCGGGCGCCCTCCTTGAGCAGTTCTTC. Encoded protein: CASSFSGALLEQFF.

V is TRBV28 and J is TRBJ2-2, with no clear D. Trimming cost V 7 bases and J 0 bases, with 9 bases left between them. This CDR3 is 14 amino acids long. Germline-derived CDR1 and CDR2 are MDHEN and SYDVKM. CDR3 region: CASTPDPNTGELFF. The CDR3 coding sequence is TGTGCCAGCACCCCGGACCCGAACACCGGGGAGCTGTTTTTT.

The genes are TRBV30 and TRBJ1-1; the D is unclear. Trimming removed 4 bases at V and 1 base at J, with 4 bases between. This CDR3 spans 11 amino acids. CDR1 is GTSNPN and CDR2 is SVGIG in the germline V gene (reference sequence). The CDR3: CAWKRNTEAFF. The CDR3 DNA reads TGTGCCTGGAAACGGAACACTGAAGCTTTCTTT.

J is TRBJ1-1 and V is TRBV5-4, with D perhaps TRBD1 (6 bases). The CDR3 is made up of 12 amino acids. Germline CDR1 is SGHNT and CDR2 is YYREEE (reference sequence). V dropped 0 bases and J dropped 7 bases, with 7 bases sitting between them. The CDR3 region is CASSLEGDEAFF. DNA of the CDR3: TGTGCCAGCAGCTTGGAGGGGGATGAAGCTTTCTTT.

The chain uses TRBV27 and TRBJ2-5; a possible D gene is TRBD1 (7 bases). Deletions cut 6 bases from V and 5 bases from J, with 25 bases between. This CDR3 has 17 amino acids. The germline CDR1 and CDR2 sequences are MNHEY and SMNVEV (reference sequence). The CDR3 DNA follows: TGTGCCAGCAGCTTGCTCAAGACAGGGCTTCGGGGGGAGACCCAGTACTTC. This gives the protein CASSLLKTGLRGETQYF.